The clone carrying this T cell receptor beta chain was observed a handful of times. Its antigen is not identified. MiXCR was run by TCRdb on the reads, yielding one entry per CDR3 protein. The table includes about 770,000 distinct CDR3 sequences, almost 30% detected once. This specimen comes from a study of T cell repertoires in cytomegalovirus infection. Overall study context: CMV epitopes in the study were HLA-C-restricted (recently identified) and HLA-B-restricted (well studied).

The germline V and J ends were trimmed by 5 bases and 12 bases, with 29 bases remaining between them. Germline CDR1 SGHTA, CDR2 FQGNSA. CDR3 size: 16 residues. Study-level findings and limits: There were HLA-C-restricted CMV-specific TCR beta clonotypes dominating the ex vivo response.

Sequencing used cultured CD8+ T cells from PBMCs, obtained from culture after CMV antigen stimulation. This clonotype was obtained from a human donor in good health (CMV status not recorded). Some clones in this sample may be carry-over from other donors' samples. The V call is TRBV7-2, the J call TRBJ2-7; D could derive from TRBD1 or TRBD2 (5 bases each). CDR3 loop: CASSQGPRLETLGRYF. CDR3 bases: TGTGCCAGCAGCCAGGGACCCCGCCTCGAGACACTAGGGCGGTACTTC.